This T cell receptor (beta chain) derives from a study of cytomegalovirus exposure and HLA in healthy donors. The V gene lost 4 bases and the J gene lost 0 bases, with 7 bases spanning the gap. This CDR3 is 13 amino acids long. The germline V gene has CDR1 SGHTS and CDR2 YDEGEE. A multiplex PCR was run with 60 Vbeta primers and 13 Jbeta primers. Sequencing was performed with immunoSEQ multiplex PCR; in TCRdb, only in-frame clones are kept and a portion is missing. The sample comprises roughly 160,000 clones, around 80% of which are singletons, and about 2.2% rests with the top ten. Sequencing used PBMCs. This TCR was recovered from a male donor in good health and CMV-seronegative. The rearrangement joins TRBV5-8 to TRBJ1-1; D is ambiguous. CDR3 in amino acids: CASSRSMNTEAFF. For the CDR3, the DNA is TGTGCCAGCAGCAGAAGCATGAACACTGAAGCTTTCTTT.